This TCR beta chain comes out of a study of response to subunit inactivated influenza vaccine. In regard to this clonotype: Its antigen is not known.

From the RT-PCR reads, TCRdb called clonotypes with MiXCR, one entry per CDR3 protein. The sample consists of approximately 700,000 distinct CDR3 sequences, around a sixth of them appearing once. Overall study findings and caveats: Authors suggested each seasonal flu vaccination may recruit only limited numbers of new T cells.

The source is a man aged 50-60 years who received an inactivated influenza vaccine. Sample: PBMCs from blood, taken approximately 13 days after vaccination.

CDR3 region: CATSDLLQGGSTGELFF. The CDR3 DNA is TGTGCCACCAGTGATTTGCTGCAGGGGGGAAGCACCGGGGAGCTGTTTTTT. V gene TRBV24-1 combines with J gene TRBJ2-2, with D perhaps TRBD1 (7 bases). From germline, CDR1 is KGHDR and CDR2 SFDVKD. The CDR3 consists of 17 residues. V dropped 0 bases and J dropped 4 bases, with 14 bases sitting between them.